This T cell receptor (beta chain) comes out of a study of T cells in Graves' hyperthyroidism and ophthalmopathy. Study-level information: Sampling of peripheral blood happened at initial diagnosis, prior to any treatment.

For the diagnoses, clinical symptoms, serum thyroxine and TRAb, thyroid ultrasound and orbital computed tomography were used. It was RNA transcripts that yielded the amplified TCR beta CDR3 regions. Initially, a first-round RT-PCR of the TCR CDR3 employed the HTBI primer set. TCRdb called the multiplex PCR reads again in MiXCR, with one record for every CDR3 protein. The sample has fewer than 800,000 distinct CDR3 sequences, about a sixth seen once; the top ten hold around 8%. This clonotype was counted ten times or more. Per germline, CDR1 SGHVS and CDR2 FQNEAQ. The CDR3 runs to 16 residues. Trimming shortened V by 5 bases and J by 0 bases, and 14 bases separated the two germline ends.

Specimen: blood. The chain recombines TRBV7-8 with TRBJ2-1; possibly TRBD2 for D (6 bases). The TCR comes from a man aged 18 to 29 with Graves' hyperthyroidism. As DNA, the CDR3 is TGTGCCAGCAGCCACTTCCGGGGGAGCTCCTACAATGAGCAGTTCTTC. Its translation: CASSHFRGSSYNEQFF.